This section outlines one TCR beta chain sequence together with its context. This receptor's antigen is unknown. The library relied on the immunoSEQ multiplex PCR assay. The multiplex PCR relied on a mix of 60 forward primers for TCR Vbeta segments and 13 reverse primers for TCR Jbeta segments. The CDR3 region of rearranged TCR beta genes was amplified from genomic DNA with a multiplex PCR assay. The Illumina HiSeq System was used to sequence the amplified TCR beta libraries as 87-base-pair reads. The authors processed their data as follows. In a later analysis, 70 million to 95 million unique TCR beta chains were counted across the 650 to 700 repertoires, and roughly 10 million of these chains were shared by at least two donors. Raw reads were error-corrected and collapsed into unique sequences with a nearest-neighbor algorithm that merged closely related sequences to remove PCR and sequencing errors. To assign V, D and J gene segments, CDR3 sequences were aligned to IMGT reference sequences. For a sequence to be retained, a match of at least six nucleotides was required to both a V gene segment and a J gene segment. A rearrangement was called productive if the CDR3 had no stop codons and remained in frame with V and J, and every other rearrangement was called non-productive. CDR3 was defined by IMGT convention, running from the second conserved V-encoded cysteine to the conserved J-encoded phenylalanine. In an earlier analysis of around 600 of the donors, sequences lacking an unambiguous match to a single V gene segment were excluded. An earlier analysis of a few hundred of the donors called V segments functional above 56.7% productive rearrangements and segregating when the between-donor standard deviation exceeded 5%. A statistical classification framework was developed to diagnose cytomegalovirus status using the catalog of TCR beta chain sequences. V and J gene assignment, in a later analysis, came from comparing TCR nucleotide sequences with IMGT/GENE-DB human TR gene sequences. The TCRdist pipeline was used in a later analysis to assign CDR3 sequences and most-parsimonious VDJ recombination scenarios. A later analysis defined each TCR beta chain by its CDR3 amino acid sequence plus V-gene family, and excluded reads lacking a unique V-gene family. In a later analysis, approximately 640 highly shared, low-generation-probability nucleotide sequences were removed to address suspected cross-contamination and a sequencing artifact. In a later analysis, a clonal expansion index for each public chain was calculated from normalized within-repertoire ranks of inferred template counts. In a later analysis, generation probabilities were computed using a VDJ recombination model fitted to out-of-frame rearrangements, and the results were checked against IGoR. A later analysis scored TCR-TCR, TCR-HLA and TCR-CMV co-occurrence with hypergeometric tests, applying a repertoire-size bias correction to TCR pairs. False discovery rates were estimated in a later analysis by permuting HLA or CMV assignments 20 times. In a later analysis, co-occurring TCRs were grouped using DBSCAN, with TCRdist sequence similarity added in when clustering inside HLA-allele-positive subsets. Repertoires with fewer than 30,000 or more than 120,000 public chains were left out of co-occurrence clustering, as were about five repertoires with anomalous nucleotide sharing. Held by TCRdb, this immuneACCESS table contains in-frame sequences only and omits some clones. Under half of the omission traces to an unresolved V gene where checked; the cause of the rest is unknown. V, J and clone size were drawn from that table, and D and trimming were deduced from the DNA. This sample's table lists 70,000 or so clones. Of the sample, 2% to 3% falls within the top ten clones.

The source of the sample is a study of cytomegalovirus exposure and HLA in healthy donors (dated 2017 in TCRdb). Regarding the study in general: An earlier analysis of roughly 500 of the donors reported 276 Gb of sequence data and 95 million to 120 million unique TCR beta sequences obtained from 150 million to 200 million T cells. An early release covering approximately 600 HLA-typed donors comprised 250 to 350 gigabases of sequencing data and approximately 80 million unique TCR sequences. The genetic ancestry cluster associated with self-reported Caucasian donors included 81% of the roughly 360 genotyped donors. The study aimed to test whether cataloging public T cell receptors could reveal signatures of past pathogen exposure. The study profiled the T cell repertoires of under 700 subjects by immunosequencing and related them to cytomegalovirus serostatus. Besides the first cohort of hundreds of subjects, a separate validation cohort made up of 120 different subjects was used. The study combined high-throughput TCR immunosequencing, statistical association of individual TCRs with disease status, and machine learning to predict cytomegalovirus infection status. In a later analysis, previously published TCR beta repertoires from about 640 donors were re-analyzed and high-resolution HLA genotyping was added so that TCR occurrence patterns could be studied. The later analysis used no new phenotypic data to find candidate immune exposures, relying instead on TCR beta sequences and their occurrence across donors. An earlier analysis of about 620 of the donors applied high-throughput TCR beta sequencing to assess whether each TCR beta V gene segment acted as functional or pseudogenic. Donor age, sex, ethnicity and CMV serostatus were collected together with the repertoire data. In a later genetic analysis, genome-wide SNP genotypes for about three fifths of the 666 donors were used, and that subset was treated as a discovery cohort. Every repertoire in the discovery cohort had been generated on one and the same sequencing platform. Class I and class II HLA loci were covered by the typing at four-digit resolution. The number of donors typed differed by locus, with roughly 620-640 for A, B, C, DRB1 and DQB1, 522 for DQA1, 606 for DPA1, and under 490 for DPB1. Roughly 5 DR-DQ haplotypes were handled as single units for association and clustering, since linkage in the cohort was strong. Among 300 to 500 genotyped donors of the cohort, an average of approximately 240,000 unique TCR beta nucleotide sequences was sequenced per donor, of which roughly 17% were non-productive.

The germline V gene sets CDR1 to SNHLY and CDR2 to FYNNEI. V and J lose 2 bases and 2 bases, and a span of 13 bases separates them. The CDR3, from cysteine to phenylalanine, totals 15 residues. CDR3 DNA only is kept here, 45 bases in frame from base 1. General study outcomes and caveats: The study listed 150 to 200 TCR beta chains as associated with cytomegalovirus. A cluster of highly shared sequence variants was judged likely to be a technical artifact of the sequencing pipeline. The only immune exposure information available for the cohort was CMV serostatus. Strong co-occurrence of HLA alleles, especially DR and DQ, made assigning TCR associations to individual alleles difficult. A further reported finding was that TCR beta sequences accurately predicted the HLA-A and HLA-B alleles for most subjects in the first cohort. A later analysis found that HLA-associated TCR beta chains were more clonally expanded and had lower generation probabilities than equally common non-associated chains. In vitro tests confirmed that a few of the cytomegalovirus-associated TCR beta chains recognize cytomegalovirus antigens. In a later analysis, most CMV-associated TCR beta chains were found to appear HLA-restricted, with HLA associations seemingly driven largely by CMV exposure. This cohort had only TCR beta chains sequenced, and the lack of alpha or paired-chain data limited which features could be detected. In a later analysis, some 17,000 TCR beta sequences were associated with specific HLA alleles at a false discovery rate of 0.05. Most TCR sequences were observed very rarely across donors, whereas some public TCRs were present in many individuals. A later genetic analysis reported fewer N-insertions in productive TCRs among donors in an Asian-associated ancestry cluster than the roughly 640-donor mean. An earlier analysis of some 590 of the donors showed that most TCR beta V segments appeared in productive rearrangements either about 87% or about 30% of the time, which broadly matched IMGT annotations. Because the 87-base-pair reads could not distinguish some IMGT-functional V segments, including TRBV6-2 and TRBV6-3, those segments were excluded. According to the authors, the approach could potentially be generalized to other disease states and immunological phenotypes. Linkage disequilibrium might explain the correlated functional status among segregating V segments, but an unknown experimental factor could not be excluded. According to a later analysis, parvovirus B19, influenza, CMV and Epstein-Barr virus appeared linked to several top co-occurrence clusters. Because counts were too low, some 17 rarely observed V segments, including chromosome 9 orphons, were excluded from the earlier analysis of some 590 of the donors. HLA typing was unavailable for some donors at each locus, so association tests used only the typed subset. In both the original and validation cohorts, the classifier was reported to diagnose cytomegalovirus status with high specificity and sensitivity. A later analysis found that TCR association rates varied across HLA loci, with DRB1 alleles showing the most associated TCRs and HLA-C alleles the fewest. Presence/absence analyses assumed roughly uniform sequencing depth across donors, an assumption that may not hold. In a later genetic analysis, a missense DCLRE1C variant was associated with V-gene and J-gene trimming of TCR beta chains, and the association was replicated in an independent cohort.

In total, fewer than 750 healthy bone marrow donors made up the cohort. Cohort members were all nominally healthy when sampled, although unrecorded immune exposures were likely present. The donor tested CMV seropositive and was one of the 289 seropositive cohort members. Each donor provided a peripheral blood sample, and peripheral blood mononuclear cells were used for TCR beta sequencing. The Qiagen DNeasy Blood Extraction Kit was used to extract genomic DNA from the blood cell samples. The rearranged segments are TRBV2 and TRBJ2-7; a tentative D call is TRBD2 (5 bases match). The sequencing sample was made of PBMCs. The sequence derives from a female donor in good health and CMV-seropositive. The CDR3 loop reads CASSEMASKPYEQYF. DNA sequence: TGTGCCAGCAGTGAAATGGCTAGCAAACCCTACGAGCAGTACTTC.